What follows are 19 T cell receptor beta chains derived from one specimen sequenced in a study of early T cells in non-severe SARS-CoV-2 infection. Via MiXCR, TCRdb re-called the 5' RACE reads, giving one row per CDR3 protein. The sample records tens of thousands of distinct CDR3 sequences, 9.1% being singletons. Material for sequencing was whole blood. Receptors were obtained from an adult who was a healthcare worker with PCR-confirmed SARS-CoV-2 infection or an uninfected control (not recorded which).

This clonotype was seen many times. The chain recombines TRBV6-1 with TRBJ1-5; unclear D gene. V was clipped by 4 bases and J by 0 bases, with 10 bases between them. The CDR3 runs 15 residues. Germline values: CDR1 MNHNS, CDR2 SASEGT. CDR3 region: CASSGPGDSNQPQHF. CDR3 DNA sequence: TGTGCCAGCAGTGGCCCAGGTGATAGCAATCAGCCCCAGCATTTT.

This clonotype was seen many times. This sequence joins TRBV13 and TRBJ2-5, with TRBD2 matching 14 bases. From germline, CDR1 is PRHDT and CDR2 FYEKMQ (reference sequence). CDR3 length: 16 amino acids. Trimming cost V 4 bases and J 3 bases; bases outside gene matches: 4. CDR3 residues: CASSSTGLAGEETQYF. Here the CDR3 DNA reads TGTGCCAGCAGCTCGACGGGACTAGCGGGAGAAGAGACCCAGTACTTC.

In this sample, this clonotype turned up many times. The chain has TRBV5-6 and TRBJ1-6; unclear D gene. CDR1 and CDR2 from the germline V gene are SGHDT and YYEEEE. There are 14 residues in the CDR3. The V end lost 2 bases, the J end lost 9 bases, and 12 bases lay between the germline ends. The CDR3 is CASSFLSEGSPLHF. CDR3 nucleotides: TGTGCCAGCAGCTTTTTGAGTGAGGGTTCACCCCTCCACTTT.

This clonotype was detected ten times or more. This rearrangement joins TRBV11-1 to TRBJ2-1; TRBD2 aligns across 7 bases. The CDR3 is 14 amino acids. J gave up 2 bases and V 8 bases, and 6 bases lay outside the gene matches. CDR1 is SGHAT and CDR2 is FQDESV in the germline V gene (reference sequence). The CDR3 reads CASGSGATYNEQFF. DNA for the CDR3: TGTGCCAGCGGCAGCGGGGCCACCTACAATGAGCAGTTCTTC.

This clonotype occurred many times. The chain has TRBV6-2 or TRBV6-3 and TRBJ2-3; TRBD2 matches at 9 bases. CDR1 MNHEY and CDR2 SVGEGT come from the germline V gene. Trimming took 7 bases from V and 4 from J; bases not matched to a gene: 6. The CDR3 extends over 14 amino acids. CDR3 sequence reads: CASKKVAGADTQYF. The DNA for the CDR3 is TGTGCCAGCAAAAAAGTAGCGGGAGCAGATACGCAGTATTTT.

This clonotype was seen ten or more times. The chain employs TRBV18 and TRBJ2-7, with D unresolved. V was shortened by 2 bases and J by 2 bases, with 10 bases between the two germline ends. This CDR3 has 14 residues. Germline values: CDR1 KGHSH, CDR2 LQKENI. The DNA of the CDR3 is TGTGCCAGCTCACCAGAGACGGAAACCTACGAGCAGTACTTC. Its translation is CASSPETETYEQYF.

This clonotype was detected many times. This chain joins TRBV10-1 and TRBJ1-2, with a tentative D call TRBD1 (5 bases). This CDR3 region has 13 residues. The V end was cut by 4 bases, the J end by 2 bases, with 8 bases between. Germline V gives CDR1 WNHNN, CDR2 SYGVQD (reference sequence). The DNA of the CDR3 is TGCGCCAGCAGTGCCCAGGGAAACTATGGCTACACCTTC. Its translation is CASSAQGNYGYTF.

The gene calls are TRBV5-1 and TRBJ2-5, with D unresolved. This CDR3 has 13 amino acids. V was pared by 4 bases and J by 1 base, with 8 bases between. In germline, CDR1 is SGHRS, CDR2 YFSETQ. Written as DNA, the CDR3 is TGCGCCAGCAGCCAAGGTGGCCAAGAGACCCAGTACTTC. Residues: CASSQGGQETQYF.

The gene calls are TRBV7-2 and TRBJ2-7; maybe TRBD2 (6 bases). V was cut by 5 bases and J by 6 bases, with 14 bases left in between. The CDR3 extends over 13 amino acids. CDR1 and CDR2 from the germline V gene are SGHTA and FQGNSA. The CDR3 bases are TGTGCCAGCAGCCAGACTAGTGAGGGCGAGCAGTACTTC. Its translation is CASSQTSEGEQYF.

This clonotype was seen repeatedly, ten times or more. The rearrangement links TRBV10-2 to TRBJ2-3; D is uncertain. This CDR3 comprises 17 residues. V was pared by 3 bases and J by 0 bases, with 16 bases between. Germline CDR1 is WSHSY and CDR2 is SAAADI. In nucleotides, the CDR3 is TGCGCCAGCAGTGATCCCTTTGAAGCGCCTAGCACAGATACGCAGTATTTT. This translates into CASSDPFEAPSTDTQYF.

There are many counts of this clonotype. The chain is built from TRBV5-1 and TRBJ2-7; D is undetermined. Germline V gives CDR1 SGHRS, CDR2 YFSETQ. The CDR3 is 15 residues long. The V gene lost 0 bases and the J gene lost 1 base, with 11 bases spanning the gap. This CDR3 is CASSLVPGGSYEQYF. The CDR3 nucleotides read TGCGCCAGCAGCTTGGTTCCGGGCGGATCCTACGAGCAGTACTTC.

Many counts were recorded for this clonotype. This chain joins TRBV20-1 and TRBJ2-7, with TRBD2 matching over 13 bases. The CDR3 extends over 15 amino acids. The J segment lost 6 bases and the V segment lost 1 base, leaving 6 bases of the junction unmatched. CDR1 is DFQATT and CDR2 is SNEGSKA in the germline V gene (reference sequence). The CDR3 DNA reads as TGCAGTGCTAGAGGCCCGGGACTAGCGGGACGCGAGCAGTACTTC. Translating gives CSARGPGLAGREQYF.

The sample holds many counts of this clonotype. The genes are TRBV4-1 and TRBJ2-2; D may be TRBD1 or TRBD2 (5 bases each). V lost 4 bases and J 7 bases, leaving 19 bases between the germline ends. The V gene's germline CDR1 is MGHRA and CDR2 YSYEKL. The CDR3 is made up of 16 amino acids. The CDR3 loop reads CASSPPQVLRGGELFF. The CDR3 bases are TGCGCCAGCAGCCCCCCCCAGGTCCTGAGGGGCGGGGAGCTGTTTTTT.

The rearrangement links TRBV9 to TRBJ1-1; D gene uncertain. Germline V gene data show CDR1 as SGDLS and CDR2 as YYNGEE. The CDR3 consists of 13 residues. V was trimmed by 0 bases and J by 4 bases, leaving 7 bases between them. CDR3 DNA: TGTGCCAGCAGCGTAGGTGATGCCACTGAAGCTTTCTTT. It specifies CASSVGDATEAFF.

This clonotype was seen at least ten times. The gene calls are TRBV4-2 and TRBJ1-1; D is undetermined. Germline V CDR1 and CDR2: LGHNA, YNFKEQ. The CDR3 spans 13 residues. V shed 3 bases and J shed 6 bases, with 11 bases lying between them. Written as DNA, the CDR3 is TGTGCCAGCAGCCACCCCCGTGGGGCTGAAGCTTTCTTT. This encodes CASSHPRGAEAFF.

About this clonotype itself: Without the conserved terminal phenylalanine or tryptophan, this CDR3 likely stems from a read error. The chain links TRBV11-1 to TRBJ1-1; D is unresolved. The V end was cut by 2 bases, the J end by 0 bases, with 7 bases between. The V gene's germline CDR1 is SGHAT and CDR2 FQDESV (reference sequence). The CDR3 is 14 residues long. CDR3 sequence reads: CASSLTRMNTEAFL. CDR3 sequence (DNA): TGTGCCAGCAGCTTAACCCGAATGAACACTGAAGCTTTCCTT.

This clonotype occurred many times. The gene calls are TRBV12-3 or TRBV12-4 and TRBJ1-6, with D possibly matching TRBD1 (5 bases). Trimming took off 7 bases at V and 6 bases at J, with 10 bases between the two ends. This CDR3 spans 13 amino acids. The CDR3 protein is CASNRGSNSPLHF. CDR3 in DNA: TGTGCCAGCAACCGGGGGAGTAATTCACCCCTCCACTTT.

This clonotype came up many times. The V and J genes are TRBV27 and TRBJ2-1; 10 bases match TRBD2. CDR1 is MNHEY, CDR2 SMNVEV, per germline (reference sequence). With 1 base clipped from V and 0 bases from J, the junction kept 6 bases outside the gene matches. The CDR3 extends over 18 amino acids. The DNA for the CDR3 is TGTGCCAGCAGTTTATTTAGCGGGAGGACCCACTCCTACAATGAGCAGTTCTTC. It specifies CASSLFSGRTHSYNEQFF.

This clonotype was seen repeatedly, ten times or more. The rearrangement links TRBV7-9 to TRBJ1-5; D call uncertain. Deletions cut 5 bases from V and 6 bases from J, with 11 bases between. This CDR3 region has 13 residues. Germline CDR1 SEHNR, CDR2 FQNEAQ (reference sequence). The CDR3 sequence: CASSGESGQPQHF. In nucleotides, the CDR3 is TGTGCCAGCAGCGGGGAGAGCGGTCAGCCCCAGCATTTT.